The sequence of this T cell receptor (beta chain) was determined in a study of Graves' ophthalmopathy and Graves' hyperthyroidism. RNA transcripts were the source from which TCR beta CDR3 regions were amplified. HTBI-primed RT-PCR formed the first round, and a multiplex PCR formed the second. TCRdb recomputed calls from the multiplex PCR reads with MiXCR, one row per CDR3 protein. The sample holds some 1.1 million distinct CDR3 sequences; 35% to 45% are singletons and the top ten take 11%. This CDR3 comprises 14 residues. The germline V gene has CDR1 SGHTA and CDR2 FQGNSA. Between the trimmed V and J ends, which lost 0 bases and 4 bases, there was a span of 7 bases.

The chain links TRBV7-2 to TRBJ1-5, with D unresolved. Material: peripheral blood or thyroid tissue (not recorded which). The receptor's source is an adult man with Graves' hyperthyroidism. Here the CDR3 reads CASSLARQNQPQHF. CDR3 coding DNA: TGTGCCAGCAGCTTAGCCAGACAAAATCAGCCCCAGCATTTT. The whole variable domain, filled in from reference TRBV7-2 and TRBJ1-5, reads GAGVSQSPSNKVTEKGKDVELRCDPISGHTALYWYRQSLGQGLEFLIYFQGNSAPDKSGLPSDRFSAERTGGSVSTLTIQRTQQEDSAVYLCASSLARQNQPQHFGDGTRLSIL.